This T cell receptor (beta chain) was sequenced for a study of beta chain features in type 1 diabetes. Expressed TCRB transcripts were sequenced because the isolated RNA had all been reverse transcribed beforehand. Sequenced by immunoSEQ multiplex PCR; TCRdb stores in-frame clones only, minus some. The table has around 310,000 clones, around 10% seen once. Points on this clone: Its antigen is undetermined.

Whole-study findings and limits: Shortening of TCRB CDR3s, moderate but significant, appeared in all four CD4+ subsets of Type 1 diabetes patients.

This CDR3 spans 15 amino acids. Between the trimmed V and J ends, which lost 6 bases and 1 base, there was a span of 15 bases. Germline CDR1 is LNHDA and CDR2 is SQIVND (reference sequence). V is TRBV19 and J is TRBJ1-1, with D tentatively TRBD1 (6 bases). The receptor was derived from a woman in her 30s in good health. The sequencing sample was made of naive CD4+ T cells from blood. For the CDR3, the DNA is TGTGCCAGTAGCACCATGCAGGGGACGAACACTGAAGCTTTCTTT. This encodes CASSTMQGTNTEAFF.